The clone carrying this T cell receptor beta chain was observed a few times. The antigen is not known. Primers used in a second PCR of about 7 to 11 cycles were a sample-barcoded 5' primer and a J-beta primer mix. Each CDR3 protein is one row after TCRdb ran MiXCR on the 5' RACE reads. Found here are about 640,000 distinct CDR3 sequences, about 30% of them singletons; the top ten hold 15% to 19%. The data were obtained in a study of blood T cells in healthy people across ages. Study results and limitations: Without sorted subsets, naive and antigen-experienced compartments could not be conclusively compared. Per million T cells, the diversity of TCR beta decreased roughly linearly as age advanced.

Germline-derived CDR1 and CDR2 are SEHNR and FQNEAQ (reference sequence). This CDR3 comprises 15 residues. V lost 5 bases and J 0 bases, leaving 13 bases between the germline ends. The chain joins TRBV7-9 to TRBJ1-1; no clear D gene. This TCR was recovered from an elderly woman in good health. The sample was blood. The CDR3 bases are TGTGCCAGCAGCGATACCGGACGGGTGAACACTGAAGCTTTCTTT. Protein: CASSDTGRVNTEAFF. The variable domain in full, completed from reference TRBV7-9 and TRBJ1-1, reads DTGVSQNPRHKITKRGQNVTFRCDPISEHNRLYWYRQTLGQGPEFLTYFQNEAQLEKSRLLSDRFSAERPKGSFSTLEIQRTEQGDSAMYLCASSDTGRVNTEAFFGQGTRLTVV.